This entry describes one T cell receptor beta chain. Germline CDR1 GTSNPN, CDR2 SVGIG (reference sequence). There are 13 residues in the CDR3. This sample is drawn from a study of blood T cell repertoires in COVID-19. Study overall: Material from acute and convalescent COVID-19 was sourced from the United States, Italy and Spain. PBMCs, B-cell-depleted T cells, or T cells provided the cDNA or gDNA that made up the material.

Authors' processing steps: Reference gene primer amplification yielded estimated nucleated cell counts. Clones were read by immunoSEQ multiplex PCR, and TCRdb kept only the in-frame ones, dropping some. V, J and clone size reflect that table, while D and trimming were determined from the DNA. The data contain 120,000 or so clones, around 80% of them singletons. Sequenced: peripheral blood. This TCR derives from a woman in her fifties or sixties with acute or convalescent COVID-19. The rearrangement links TRBV30 to TRBJ1-5; maybe TRBD1 (5 bases). The CDR3 DNA follows: TGTGCTTACTCCCCCGGGGGGGGTCAGCCCCAGCATTTT. Its protein product is CAYSPGGGQPQHF.